The rows below give T cell receptor beta chains drawn from one sample of a study of chemoradiotherapy in HPV16-positive cancers. Method: immunoSEQ multiplex PCR; TCRdb's copy keeps in-frame clones and lacks some. The sample gives around 950 clones, about 92% of which show up once; around 4.8% is in the top ten. The specimen was tumor tissue, collected from a patient who underwent chemoradiotherapy. The receptor source for this set is a human donor with HPV-associated anogenital cancer. Both conserved end residues are part of each CDR3. D genes are given only for firm matches. Rows give clone size only sometimes, using once, few, many, or a class for an expanded clone.

TGTGCCAGCAGTCCGGGATGGGGTGGGTATGGCTACACCTTC	CASSPGWGGYGYTF	TRBV6-1	TRBJ1-2	.	.
TGTGCCAGCTCACCAACCGGGACCGCGGGGGGGAATGAGCAGTTCTTC	CASSPTGTAGGNEQFF	TRBV18	TRBJ2-1	.	TRBD2
TGTGCCAGTAGATTACGGCAGGGCACAGATACGCAGTATTTT	CASRLRQGTDTQYF	TRBV19	TRBJ2-3	.	.
TGTGCCAGCAGCGAGGTGGGGGGGATAGACTATGGCTACACCTTC	CASSEVGGIDYGYTF	TRBV2	TRBJ1-2	.	.
TGTGCCAGCAGCAGACCGGAATTTAATTCACCCCTCCACTTT	CASSRPEFNSPLHF	TRBV27	TRBJ1-6	.	.
TGCAGCGTTGGTGACTACAATGAGCAGTTCTTC	CSVGDYNEQFF	TRBV29-1	TRBJ2-1	.	.
TGTGCCAGCAGCAAGTGGCCACAGGGGATCTACGAGCAGTACTTC	CASSKWPQGIYEQYF	TRBV21-1	TRBJ2-7	.	.
TGTGCCAGCAGCCCCCTCGGGACAGGCGGCTCCGAGCAGTACTTC	CASSPLGTGGSEQYF	TRBV9	TRBJ2-7	.	TRBD1
TGTGCCAGCAACCTACAGGGATCATGGAATCAGCCCCAGCATTTT	CASNLQGSWNQPQHF	TRBV6-6	TRBJ1-5	.	.
TGCGCCAGCAGCATCAACACTGAAGCTTTCTTT	CASSINTEAFF	TRBV5-1	TRBJ1-1	.	.
TGCGCCAGCAGCTTTAGCTGGGAGGGGACCCAGTACTTC	CASSFSWEGTQYF	TRBV5-1	TRBJ2-5	.	TRBD2
TGTGCCAGCAGCTTAGACGGCCAGGGTAGCAATCAGCCCCAGCATTTT	CASSLDGQGSNQPQHF	TRBV7-2	TRBJ1-5	.	.
TGTGCCAGCAGTTTACCGGGACAGGGGGAACAGCCCCAGCATTTT	CASSLPGQGEQPQHF	TRBV28	TRBJ1-5	.	TRBD1
TGTGCCAGCAGTTTAGGGACAGGGGCAGGGGAAAAACTGTTTTTT	CASSLGTGAGEKLFF	TRBV28	TRBJ1-4	.	TRBD1
TGTGCCAGCAGCTTCGCTGTTGCTCCCGGGACAGGGCGCTACGAGCAGTACTTC	CASSFAVAPGTGRYEQYF	TRBV5-6	TRBJ2-7	.	TRBD1
TGTGCCAGCAGCCCGGATGAGACAGGGCAGTACAATGAGCAGTTCTTC	CASSPDETGQYNEQFF	TRBV7-3	TRBJ2-1	once	TRBD1
TGTGCCACCGGCGCGGGGGGAGACAATCAGCCCCAGCATTTT	CATGAGGDNQPQHF	TRBV15	TRBJ1-5	.	.
TGTGCCTGGAGTGTAGCGGGGATCAGAGAGACCCAGTACTTC	CAWSVAGIRETQYF	TRBV30	TRBJ2-5	.	TRBD2
TGTGCCAGCAGAATAGGACTTTGGAGCTCCTACGAGCAGTACTTC	CASRIGLWSSYEQYF	TRBV6-5	TRBJ2-7	.	.
TGTGCCAGTAGTATAGATATAGGCAGCTCCTACAATGAGCAGTTCTTC	CASSIDIGSSYNEQFF	TRBV19	TRBJ2-1	.	.
TGCGCCAGCAGCTTGGGCGGTCCAGGGATCGAGCAGTACTTC	CASSLGGPGIEQYF	TRBV5-1	TRBJ2-7	.	.
TGTGCCAGCAGTCCCAACTTAGTGAGTGAGCAGTTCTTC	CASSPNLVSEQFF	TRBV27	TRBJ2-1	once	.